These 7 T cell receptor beta chains came from one sample sequenced in a study of T-cell memory formation after mild COVID-19 (dated by TCRdb to about 2021). Library preparation employed 5' RACE. Sequenced using an Illumina NovaSeq 6000. TCRdb trimmed public reads at Q25 via fastp, called clones via MiXCR and kept in-frame beta chains. One record per CDR3 amino acid sequence lists the most common genes and DNA. In all, the sample holds about 130,000 distinct CDR3 sequences, and approximately 17% of those were seen once. The top ten hold approximately 4.7% of the sample. What was sequenced was PBMCs or a T cell subset sorted from them (not recorded which). These receptors were collected from a man younger than 35 who had mild COVID-19 (a few samples of this study predate the infection). The sample titles of this study are shuffled in the database, so cell type and time point are left out; the donor was told from shared clones.

The chain joins TRBV12-3 or TRBV12-4 to TRBJ2-5; D uncertain. The CDR3 is made up of 13 amino acids. Trimming took 7 bases from V and 0 from J, leaving 9 bases between them. The CDR3 coding sequence is TGTGCCAGCACCGGTGGGTACCAAGAGACCCAGTACTTC. This encodes CASTGGYQETQYF.

This clonotype was seen more than once but under ten times. The V and J genes are TRBV4-3 and TRBJ2-5; D perhaps matches TRBD2 (6 bases). The CDR3 is 13 residues long. Trimming stripped 1 base from V and 5 bases from J, with 8 bases between. CDR1 is LGHNA and CDR2 is YSLEER in the germline V gene. The CDR3 reads CASSQGGEETQYF. CDR3 sequence (DNA): TGCGCCAGCAGCCAAGGCGGGGAGGAGACCCAGTACTTC.

In this sample, this clonotype turned up a few times. The chain recombines TRBV18 with TRBJ2-3, with a weak D call TRBD1 (5 bases). Germline V lookup: CDR1 KGHSH, CDR2 LQKENI. The CDR3 has 15 residues. The ends were cut back, 1 base at V and 4 bases at J, with 12 bases in the middle. In nucleotides, the CDR3 is TGTGCCAGCTCACCACTGGGGCAGGTCCCAGATACGCAGTATTTT. The encoded protein is CASSPLGQVPDTQYF.

This clonotype was found a few times. The chain employs TRBV5-1 and TRBJ2-3; D might be TRBD2 (5 bases). Germline V CDR1 and CDR2: SGHRS, YFSETQ. The CDR3 extends over 14 amino acids. The ends were cut back, 2 bases at V and 6 bases at J, with 13 bases in the middle. CDR3 loop: CASSLPDRRDTQYF. Written as DNA, the CDR3 is TGCGCCAGCAGCTTACCGGACCGGAGGGATACGCAGTATTTT.

The CDR3 protein is CARDPESRDREARNTEAFF. The CDR3 DNA sequence: TGCGCCAGAGACCCTGAAAGCCGGGACAGGGAGGCCAGGAACACTGAAGCTTTCTTT. The chain combines TRBV5-1 with TRBJ1-1, with 9 bases identical to TRBD1. The CDR3 length is 19 residues. V lost 8 bases and J lost 1; bases outside the gene matches: 21. Germline assignment: CDR1 SGHRS and CDR2 YFSETQ.

In its sample, this clonotype was seen many times. J is TRBJ1-2 and V is TRBV6-5, with a weak D call TRBD1 (5 bases). Germline assignment: CDR1 MNHEY and CDR2 SVGAGI. V shed 7 bases and J shed 6 bases, with 21 bases lying between them. CDR3 length equals 15 residues. The CDR3 is CASKFEGILGDGYTF. The CDR3, as DNA: TGTGCCAGCAAATTCGAGGGGATCTTAGGAGATGGCTACACCTTC.

This chain connects TRBV12-3 or TRBV12-4 to TRBJ2-2; 15 bases fit TRBD2. Trimming at V came to 5 bases and at J to 4 bases, leaving 5 bases not matched to a gene. CDR3 size: 17 residues. The CDR3 spells CASSRTSGGAGTGELFF. The CDR3 nucleotides are TGTGCCAGCAGTCGGACTAGCGGGGGGGCTGGCACCGGGGAGCTGTTTTTT.